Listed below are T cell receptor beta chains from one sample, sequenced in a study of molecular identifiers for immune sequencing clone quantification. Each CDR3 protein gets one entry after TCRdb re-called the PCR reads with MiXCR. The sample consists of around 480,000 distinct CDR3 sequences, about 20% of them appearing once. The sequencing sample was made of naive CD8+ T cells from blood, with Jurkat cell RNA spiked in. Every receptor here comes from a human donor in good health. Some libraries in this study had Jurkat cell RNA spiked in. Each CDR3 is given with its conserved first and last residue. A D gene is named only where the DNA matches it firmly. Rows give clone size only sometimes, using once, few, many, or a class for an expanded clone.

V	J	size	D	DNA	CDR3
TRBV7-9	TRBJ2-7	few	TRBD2	TGTGCCAGCAGCTCCCCGGGGGGGACCACGCGCGAGCAGTACTTC	CASSSPGGTTREQYF
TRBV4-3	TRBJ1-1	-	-	TGCGCCAGCAGCCAAGATTGGCCCAGCATAGGGGGTCGGGGCACTGAAGCTTTCTTT	CASSQDWPSIGGRGTEAFF
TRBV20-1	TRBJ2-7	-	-	TGCAGTGCTAAGACATTCGGGATCGACTACGAGCAGTACTTC	CSAKTFGIDYEQYF
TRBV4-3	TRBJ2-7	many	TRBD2	TGCGCCAGCAGCCAAGTATATCCGGCAGCGGGGATGGAGTACTTC	CASSQVYPAAGMEYF
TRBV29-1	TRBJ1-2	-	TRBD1	TGCAGCGGTGGGACAGTCTATGGCTACACCTTC	CSGGTVYGYTF
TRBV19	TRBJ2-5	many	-	TGTGCCAGTACCACCCCAGGGACAGAGACCCAGTACTTC	CASTTPGTETQYF
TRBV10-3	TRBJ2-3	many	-	TGTGCCATCAGTGAACCTGGGGGGGCTCTCACAGATACGCAGTATTTT	CAISEPGGALTDTQYF
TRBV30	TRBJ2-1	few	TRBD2	TGTGCCTGGAGTCTCACTAGCGGGGGGTTCTTTGAGCAGTTCTTC	CAWSLTSGGFFEQFF
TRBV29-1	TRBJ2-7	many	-	TGCAGCGTTGAAGTCCCCGGGACTCCGTGGGAGCAGTACTTC	CSVEVPGTPWEQYF
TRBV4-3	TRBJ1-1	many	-	TGCGCCAGCAGCCAAGATTTCGGGAGAAATGAAGCTTTCTTT	CASSQDFGRNEAFF
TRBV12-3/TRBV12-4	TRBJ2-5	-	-	TGTGCCAGCAGTTCCCGACACCGTCAAGAGACCCAGTACTTC	CASSSRHRQETQYF